A single T cell receptor (beta chain) is shown here with its context. This sample is part of a study of OX40 agonist ivuxolimab in advanced cancers. Study information: In this cohort, patients received ivuxolimab, an agonistic anti-OX40 (CD134) antibody. Ivuxolimab was delivered to patients intravenously every 2 weeks at doses spanning 0.01 to 10 mg/kg.

The protocol was immunoSEQ multiplex PCR, while the TCRdb copy is restricted to in-frame clones and leaves out a portion. The sample carries tens of thousands of clones, over 80% recorded once. The CDR3 consists of 13 residues. The germline V gene has CDR1 WNHNN and CDR2 SYGVQD (reference sequence). V lost 2 bases and J lost 2, with 7 bases in between. Sequences were derived from CD4+ or CD8+ T cells sorted from blood, sampled in a trial of the OX40 agonist ivuxolimab. This TCR derives from an adult with an advanced solid tumor such as melanoma, head and neck, liver or kidney cancer. The chain has TRBV10-1 and TRBJ2-7; D may correspond to TRBD1 or TRBD2 (5 bases each). The CDR3 sequence is CASSERGPYEQYF. The CDR3 bases are TGCGCCAGCAGTGAGCGGGGCCCCTACGAGCAGTACTTC.